This TCR beta chain was identified during a study of cytomegalovirus exposure and HLA in healthy donors. General study results and limits: Segments of the TCR beta V type were, in most cases, productive about 90% or about 30% of the time in an earlier analysis. In a later analysis, common viral pathogens appeared linked to several of the most significant clusters.

Relative to its sample, this clone is medium-sized. Its antigen is unidentified. The CDR3 sequence is 13 residues long. Germline CDR1 SEHNR, CDR2 FQNEAQ (reference sequence). V lost 2 bases, J lost 5 bases, and 7 bases lay in between. PCR employed 60 Vbeta and 13 Jbeta primers. Sequencing used immunoSEQ multiplex PCR; TCRdb keeps in-frame clones, though not all of them. Of 70,000 to 100,000 clones listed, about 80% were seen once; the top ten hold 20% to 30%. Sequencing used PBMCs. The genes are TRBV7-9 and TRBJ2-1; D is uncertain. The sequence was collected from a woman between 45 and 65 years old in good health and CMV-seropositive. CDR3 in DNA: TGTGCCAGCAGCTTATCAGTCAACAATGAGCAGTTCTTC. Translating it yields CASSLSVNNEQFF. Drawing the rest from reference TRBV7-9 and TRBJ2-1, the complete variable domain is DTGVSQNPRHKITKRGQNVTFRCDPISEHNRLYWYRQTLGQGPEFLTYFQNEAQLEKSRLLSDRFSAERPKGSFSTLEIQRTEQGDSAMYLCASSLSVNNEQFFGPGTRLTVL.